Presented here are 27 T cell receptor beta chains from one specimen sequenced in a study of OX40 agonist ivuxolimab in advanced cancers. The protocol was immunoSEQ multiplex PCR, while the TCRdb copy is restricted to in-frame clones and leaves out a portion. This sample has about 64,000 clones, with about 90% found just once. Material: CD4+ or CD8+ T cells sorted from blood, obtained in a trial of the OX40 agonist ivuxolimab. The receptors here all came from an adult with an advanced solid tumor such as melanoma, head and neck, liver or kidney cancer.

This chain links TRBV5-1 with TRBJ2-7; TRBD2 matches 8 bases. CDR3 size: 15 residues. The V gene's germline CDR1 is SGHRS and CDR2 YFSETQ. Trimming removed 0 bases from V and 7 bases from J; junction bases left unmatched: 9. CDR3 in DNA: TGCGCCAGCAGCTTGGAGTCTAGCGGGCCCTGGGAGCAGTACTTC. Its protein product is CASSLESSGPWEQYF.

The rearrangement uses TRBV11-2 and TRBJ1-4; TRBD1 matches at 9 bases. Trimming took 5 bases from V and 8 from J; bases not matched to a gene: 6. CDR1 and CDR2 (germline): SGHAT, FQNNGV. There are 14 residues in the CDR3. The CDR3 region is CASSVDRGGEKLFF. CDR3 bases: TGTGCCAGCAGCGTTGACAGGGGGGGAGAAAAACTGTTTTTT.

This chain joins TRBV5-1 and TRBJ2-7; 7 nucleotides match TRBD2. The germline V gene encodes CDR1 SGHRS and CDR2 YFSETQ. V trimming: 4 bases; J trimming: 5 bases; junction bases outside the gene matches: 9. The CDR3 is made up of 14 amino acids. DNA of the CDR3: TGCGCCAGCAGCCTGGGGGGGTCCCCAGACGAGCAGTACTTC. As protein: CASSLGGSPDEQYF.

The rearrangement joins TRBV15 to TRBJ1-5; the D is unclear. Trimming took 0 bases from V and 0 from J, leaving 6 bases between them. The length of the CDR3 is 15 residues. From germline, CDR1 is LNHNV and CDR2 YYDKDF (reference sequence). The CDR3 DNA is TGTGCCACCAGCAGAGACCGAAATAGCAATCAGCCCCAGCATTTT. It encodes CATSRDRNSNQPQHF.

V gene TRBV28 combines with J gene TRBJ2-7; 9 bases map to TRBD2. Germline values: CDR1 MDHEN, CDR2 SYDVKM. The V and J ends lost 2 bases and 2 bases, in that order; junction bases with no gene match: 4. The CDR3 extends over 15 amino acids. CDR3 bases: TGTGCCAGCAGTTTAGGCGGGAGGGCTCCCTACGAGCAGTACTTC. Translating it yields CASSLGGRAPYEQYF.

The chain recombines TRBV7-3 with TRBJ2-2; D might be TRBD2 (6 bases). The V gene lost 5 bases and the J gene lost 5 bases, with 12 bases spanning the gap. CDR3 length: 14 amino acids. Germline assignment: CDR1 SGHTA and CDR2 FQGTGA. In nucleotides, the CDR3 is TGTGCCAGCAGCACGGGACTTGATACCGGGGAGCTGTTTTTT. This translates into CASSTGLDTGELFF.

The rearrangement joins TRBV4-2 to TRBJ2-7; D gene ambiguous. V lost 5 bases, J lost 0 bases, and 14 bases lay in between. The CDR3 totals 15 residues. In germline, CDR1 is LGHNA, CDR2 YNFKEQ. CDR3 sequence: CASSVAPASSYEQYF. CDR3 sequence (DNA): TGTGCCAGCAGCGTAGCCCCCGCGAGCTCCTACGAGCAGTACTTC.

The CDR3 nucleotides are TGCGCCAGCAGCCCCCCGAGTAGTTTTGGCAATGAGCAGTTCTTC. Residues: CASSPPSSFGNEQFF. The chain combines TRBV5-1 with TRBJ2-1; D unresolved. The germline V and J ends were trimmed by 4 bases and 6 bases, with 17 bases remaining between them. The CDR3 is 15 amino acids. The germline V gene has CDR1 SGHRS and CDR2 YFSETQ.

The V gene is TRBV7-9, the J gene TRBJ2-5; D is uncertain. The J call may be in error: the DNA end matches TRBJ2-7 better. CDR1 is SEHNR and CDR2 is FQNEAQ in the germline V gene (reference sequence). The CDR3 loop spans 15 amino acids. Here the CDR3 reads CASSLDGHHSYEQYF. The CDR3 DNA is TGTGCCAGCAGCTTAGACGGCCATCACTCCTACGAGCAGTACTTC.

This chain joins TRBV5-1 and TRBJ2-5; 8 nucleotides match TRBD1. This CDR3 has 15 residues. V was clipped by 3 bases and J by 2 bases; unmatched bases: 6. CDR1 SGHRS and CDR2 YFSETQ come from the germline V gene. The DNA of the CDR3 is TGCGCCAGCAGCTCTGGACAGGGCTGGCAAGAGACCCAGTACTTC. This codes for CASSSGQGWQETQYF.

The CDR3 DNA sequence: TGCGCCAGCAGCCTTGACAACTTAGCGGGAGGGCCACTGAACACCGGGGAGCTGTTTTTT. Translation: CASSLDNLAGGPLNTGELFF. The rearrangement joins TRBV5-1 to TRBJ2-2; 11 nucleotides align to TRBD2. Germline CDR1 is SGHRS and CDR2 is YFSETQ. The CDR3 totals 20 residues. V was pared by 4 bases and J by 1 base, with 15 bases of the junction left unmatched. Variable domain in full (rest from reference TRBV5-1 and TRBJ2-2): KAGVTQTPRYLIKTRGQQVTLSCSPISGHRSVSWYQQTPGQGLQFLFEYFSETQRNKGNFPGRFSGRQFSNSRSEMNVSTLELGDSALYLCASSLDNLAGGPLNTGELFFGEGSRLTVL.

The DNA for the CDR3 is TGTGCCAGCTCACCCGGACTAGCGGAGCGAACAGATACGCAGTATTTT. It translates to CASSPGLAERTDTQYF. The chain joins TRBV18 to TRBJ2-3; 10 bases agree with TRBD2. The V gene's germline CDR1 is KGHSH and CDR2 LQKENI. V lost 3 bases, J lost 3 bases, and 6 bases stayed unmatched. This CDR3 spans 16 amino acids.

The chain carries TRBV28 and TRBJ2-2; 9 positions agree with TRBD1. With 10 bases clipped from V and 4 bases from J, the junction kept 13 bases outside the gene matches. CDR1 MDHEN and CDR2 SYDVKM come from the germline V gene. The CDR3 length is 16 residues. In DNA, the CDR3 is TGTGCCATCGCGGGACAGGGTGGTCCGGGCACCGGGGAGCTGTTTTTT. Translated, it gives CAIAGQGGPGTGELFF.

The genes are TRBV10-3 and TRBJ1-5; no clear D. From germline, CDR1 is ENHRY and CDR2 SYGVKD. The V end lost 4 bases, the J end lost 1 base, and 5 bases lay between the germline ends. The CDR3 has 13 amino acids. Here the CDR3 DNA reads TGTGCCATCAGTGCGACAAGCAATCAGCCCCAGCATTTT. Protein: CAISATSNQPQHF.

This clone occurred once. The chain uses TRBV25-1 and TRBJ2-5; D is ambiguous. V lost 0 bases, J lost 2 bases, and 10 bases lay in between. The CDR3 totals 15 residues. Germline CDR1 is MGHDK and CDR2 is SYGVNS. CDR3 protein: CASSEYLQLQETQYF. As DNA, the CDR3 is TGTGCCAGCAGTGAATATTTACAGCTTCAAGAGACCCAGTACTTC. The complete variable domain, with remaining parts taken from reference TRBV25-1 and TRBJ2-5, reads EADIYQTPRYLVIGTGKKITLECSQTMGHDKMYWYQQDPGMELHLIHYSYGVNSTEKGDLSSESTVSRIRTEHFPLTLESARPSHTSQYLCASSEYLQLQETQYFGPGTRLLVL.

The J gene is TRBJ2-7, the V gene TRBV20-1, with 7 bases matching TRBD1. The CDR3 length is 11 residues. Losses at the gene ends were 6 bases for V and 6 bases for J; bases not matched to a gene: 5. Germline CDR1 DFQATT, CDR2 SNEGSKA (reference sequence). The DNA for the CDR3 is TGCAGTGCCTGGGACAGATTCGAGCAGTACTTC. Amino acids: CSAWDRFEQYF.

The chain is built from TRBV19 and TRBJ1-2, with D possibly TRBD1 on 6 matching bases. CDR3 length equals 18 residues. CDR1 and CDR2 from the germline V gene are LNHDA and SQIVND (reference sequence). V lost 6 bases, J lost 3 bases, and 26 bases lay in between. The CDR3 loop is CASSHPRGAGPKDYGYTF. The CDR3 nucleotides are TGTGCCAGTAGCCACCCGCGGGGGGCAGGACCCAAGGACTATGGCTACACCTTC.

V usage is TRBV28 and J usage is TRBJ1-4; D unclear. Germline CDR1 MDHEN, CDR2 SYDVKM. The CDR3 has 14 amino acids. V was shortened by 5 bases and J by 8 bases, with 15 bases between the two germline ends. CDR3 loop: CASSGLPLDEKLFF. For the CDR3, the DNA is TGTGCCAGCAGTGGTCTCCCCCTAGACGAAAAACTGTTTTTT.

J is TRBJ2-3 and V is TRBV5-1; D call uncertain. Between the trimmed V and J ends, which lost 0 bases and 0 bases, there was a span of 8 bases. CDR1 and CDR2 from the germline V gene are SGHRS and YFSETQ. The length of the CDR3 is 15 residues. The chain's CDR3 is CASSLVPLSTDTQYF. CDR3 sequence (DNA): TGCGCCAGCAGCTTGGTACCCCTGAGCACAGATACGCAGTATTTT.

This CDR3 is CAWSVLLGTYGYTF. In DNA, the CDR3 is TGTGCCTGGAGTGTACTCCTGGGCACATATGGCTACACCTTC. V and J are TRBV30 and TRBJ1-2; D remains ambiguous. This CDR3 is 14 amino acids long. From germline, CDR1 is GTSNPN and CDR2 SVGIG (reference sequence). Trimming took off 0 bases at V and 5 bases at J, with 13 bases between the two ends.

V usage is TRBV29-1 and J usage is TRBJ2-7, with 10 bases lining up with TRBD1. This CDR3 comprises 14 residues. CDR1 SQVTM and CDR2 ANQGSEA come from the germline V gene. V lost 4 bases, J lost 4 bases, and 7 bases stayed unmatched. The CDR3 DNA reads TGCAGCGTTGTACCGACAGGGGGCGTTTACGAGCAGTACTTC. As protein: CSVVPTGGVYEQYF.

As DNA, the CDR3 is TGCAGCGTTGAGAAGGGCTACGAGCAGTACTTC. It specifies CSVEKGYEQYF. The chain joins TRBV29-1 to TRBJ2-7; no definite D call. Germline CDR1 SQVTM, CDR2 ANQGSEA. The length of the CDR3 is 11 residues. V was shortened by 3 bases and J by 3 bases, with 6 bases between the two germline ends.

The chain recombines TRBV18 with TRBJ2-3, with TRBD1 identical over 8 bases. This CDR3 has 15 amino acids. Germline lookup yields CDR1 KGHSH and CDR2 LQKENI. The V gene end was trimmed by 5 bases and the J gene end by 9 bases; junction bases not matched to a gene: 13. This CDR3 reads CASSRPGQERPTQYF. The DNA for the CDR3 is TGTGCCAGCTCAAGACCGGGACAGGAGCGTCCCACGCAGTATTTT.

The chain carries TRBV9 and TRBJ2-4; no reliable D call. The germline gives CDR1 SGDLS, CDR2 YYNGEE. This CDR3 comprises 15 residues. Trimming removed 6 bases at V and 0 bases at J, with 13 bases between. The CDR3 reads CASNPPTVAKNIQYF. The CDR3 region has the DNA TGTGCCAGCAACCCCCCAACAGTAGCCAAAAACATTCAGTACTTC.

This clone was recorded once. The chain couples TRBV5-6 to TRBJ2-5, with D possibly TRBD1 on 6 matching bases. The CDR3 has 13 residues. V gave up 2 bases and J gave up 4 bases, with 9 bases separating them. The germline V gene has CDR1 SGHDT and CDR2 YYEEEE. Written as DNA, the CDR3 is TGTGCCAGCAGCTTTCAGGGGCCAGAGACCCAGTACTTC. It yields the protein CASSFQGPETQYF.

The chain joins TRBV28 to TRBJ1-5; D remains unclear. The germline CDR1 and CDR2 sequences are MDHEN and SYDVKM. Trimming shortened V by 8 bases and J by 9 bases, and 23 bases separated the two germline ends. This CDR3 is built from 15 residues. CDR3 bases: TGTGCCAGCCCGCCCCCCGGCCAGGTTTTTGGGCCCCAGCATTTT. Amino acids: CASPPPGQVFGPQHF.

This chain joins TRBV16 and TRBJ2-1; 8 bases are a match to TRBD1. The CDR3 covers 17 residues. Germline loops: CDR1 KGHSY, CDR2 FQNENV. The J segment lost 8 bases and the V segment lost 1 base, leaving 13 bases of the junction unmatched. The CDR3 is CASSQYLAPDRGHEQFF. The DNA for the CDR3 is TGTGCCAGCAGCCAATATCTCGCCCCTGACAGGGGCCATGAGCAGTTCTTC.